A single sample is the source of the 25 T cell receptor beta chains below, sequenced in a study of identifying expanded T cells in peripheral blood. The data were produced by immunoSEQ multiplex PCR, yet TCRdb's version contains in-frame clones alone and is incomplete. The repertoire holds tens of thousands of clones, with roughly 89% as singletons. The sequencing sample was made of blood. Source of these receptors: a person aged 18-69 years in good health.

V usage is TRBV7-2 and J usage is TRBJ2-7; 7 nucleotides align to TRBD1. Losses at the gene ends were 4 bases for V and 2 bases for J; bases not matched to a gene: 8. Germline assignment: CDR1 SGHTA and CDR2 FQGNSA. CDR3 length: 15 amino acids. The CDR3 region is CASSSRTGQTYEQYF. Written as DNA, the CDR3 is TGTGCCAGCAGCTCACGAACGGGACAGACCTACGAGCAGTACTTC.

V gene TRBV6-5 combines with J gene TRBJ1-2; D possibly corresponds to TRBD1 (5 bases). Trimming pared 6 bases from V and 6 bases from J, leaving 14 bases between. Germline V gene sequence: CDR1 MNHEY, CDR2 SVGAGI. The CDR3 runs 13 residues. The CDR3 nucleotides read TGTGCCAGCAGCCGGGGGGTGTGGGATGGCTACACCTTC. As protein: CASSRGVWDGYTF.

CDR3 amino acids: CASSPGLAGGFDEQYF. The CDR3 coding sequence is TGTGCCAGCAGTCCGGGACTAGCGGGAGGGTTCGACGAGCAGTACTTC. The chain is built from TRBV27 and TRBJ2-7; 16 nucleotides line up with TRBD2. The germline V gene encodes CDR1 MNHEY and CDR2 SMNVEV (reference sequence). J lost 5 bases, V lost 5 bases, and 6 bases had no gene match. The CDR3 is made up of 16 amino acids.

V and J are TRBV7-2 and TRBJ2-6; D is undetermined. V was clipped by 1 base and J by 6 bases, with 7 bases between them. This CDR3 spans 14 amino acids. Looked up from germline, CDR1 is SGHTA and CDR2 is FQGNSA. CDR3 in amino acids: CASSLVPTANVLTF. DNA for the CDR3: TGTGCCAGCAGCTTAGTCCCTACGGCCAACGTCCTGACTTTC.

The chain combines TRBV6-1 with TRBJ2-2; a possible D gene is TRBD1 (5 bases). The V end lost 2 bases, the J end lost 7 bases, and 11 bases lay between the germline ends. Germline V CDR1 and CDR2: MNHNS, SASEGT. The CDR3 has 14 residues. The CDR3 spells CASSEQGAIGELFF. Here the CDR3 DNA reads TGTGCCAGCAGTGAACAAGGGGCGATCGGGGAGCTGTTTTTT.

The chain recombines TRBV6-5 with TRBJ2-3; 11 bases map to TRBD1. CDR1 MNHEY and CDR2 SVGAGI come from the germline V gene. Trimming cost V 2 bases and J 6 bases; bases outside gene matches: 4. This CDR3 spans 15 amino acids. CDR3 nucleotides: TGTGCCAGCAGTTACGCCGGACAGGGGGCGGATACGCAGTATTTT. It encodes CASSYAGQGADTQYF.

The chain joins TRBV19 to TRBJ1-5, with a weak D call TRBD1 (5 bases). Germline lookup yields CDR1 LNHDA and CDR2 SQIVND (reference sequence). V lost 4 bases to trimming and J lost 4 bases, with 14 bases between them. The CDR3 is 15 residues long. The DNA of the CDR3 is TGTGCCAGTAGTACGCACACGGGACCTAATCAGCCCCAGCATTTT. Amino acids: CASSTHTGPNQPQHF.

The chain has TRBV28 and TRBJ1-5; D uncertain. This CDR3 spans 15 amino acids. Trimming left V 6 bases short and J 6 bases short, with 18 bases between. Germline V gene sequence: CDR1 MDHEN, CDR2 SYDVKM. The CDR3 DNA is TGTGCCAGCAGAAAACTTTCAGGAGGCAGTCAGCCCCAGCATTTT. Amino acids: CASRKLSGGSQPQHF.

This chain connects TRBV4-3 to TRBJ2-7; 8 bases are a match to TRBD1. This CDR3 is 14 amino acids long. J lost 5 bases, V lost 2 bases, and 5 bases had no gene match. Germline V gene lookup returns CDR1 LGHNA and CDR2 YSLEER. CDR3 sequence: CASSQLQGADEQYF. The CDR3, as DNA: TGCGCCAGCAGCCAATTGCAGGGGGCAGACGAGCAGTACTTC.

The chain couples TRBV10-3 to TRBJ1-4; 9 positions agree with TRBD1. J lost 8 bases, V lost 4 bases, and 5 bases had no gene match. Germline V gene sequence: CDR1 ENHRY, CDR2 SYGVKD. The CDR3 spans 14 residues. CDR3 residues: CAISAGTGWEKLFF. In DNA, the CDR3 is TGTGCCATCAGTGCCGGGACAGGGTGGGAAAAACTGTTTTTT.

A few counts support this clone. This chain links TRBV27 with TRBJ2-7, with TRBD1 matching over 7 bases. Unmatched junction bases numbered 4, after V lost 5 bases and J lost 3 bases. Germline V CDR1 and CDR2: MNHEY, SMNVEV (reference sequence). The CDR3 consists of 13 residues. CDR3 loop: CASSPGQVYEQYF. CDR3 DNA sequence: TGTGCCAGCAGTCCCGGACAGGTCTACGAGCAGTACTTC.

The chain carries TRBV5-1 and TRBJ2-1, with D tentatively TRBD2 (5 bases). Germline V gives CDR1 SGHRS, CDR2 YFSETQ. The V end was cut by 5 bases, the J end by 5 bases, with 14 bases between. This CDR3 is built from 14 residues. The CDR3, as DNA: TGCGCCAGCAGTCTAGCTGTGGGGAACAATGAGCAGTTCTTC. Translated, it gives CASSLAVGNNEQFF.

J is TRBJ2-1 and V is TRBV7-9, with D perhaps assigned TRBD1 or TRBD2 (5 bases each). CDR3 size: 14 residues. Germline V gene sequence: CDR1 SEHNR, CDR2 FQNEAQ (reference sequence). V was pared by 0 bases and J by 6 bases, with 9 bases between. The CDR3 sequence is CASSLAGTVNEQFF. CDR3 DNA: TGTGCCAGCAGCTTAGCCGGGACGGTCAATGAGCAGTTCTTC.

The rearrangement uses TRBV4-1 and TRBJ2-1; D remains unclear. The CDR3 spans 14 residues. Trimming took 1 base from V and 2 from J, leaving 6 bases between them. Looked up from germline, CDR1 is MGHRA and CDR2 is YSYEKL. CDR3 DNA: TGCGCCAGCAGCCAAGGGTCTCCCTACAATGAGCAGTTCTTC. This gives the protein CASSQGSPYNEQFF.

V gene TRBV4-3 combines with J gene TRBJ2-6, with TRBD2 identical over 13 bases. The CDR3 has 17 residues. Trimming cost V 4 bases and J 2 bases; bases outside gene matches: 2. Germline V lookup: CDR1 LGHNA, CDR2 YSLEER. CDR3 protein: CASSRGLAGAGANVLTF. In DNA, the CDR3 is TGCGCCAGCAGCCGTGGACTAGCGGGAGCTGGGGCCAACGTCCTGACTTTC.

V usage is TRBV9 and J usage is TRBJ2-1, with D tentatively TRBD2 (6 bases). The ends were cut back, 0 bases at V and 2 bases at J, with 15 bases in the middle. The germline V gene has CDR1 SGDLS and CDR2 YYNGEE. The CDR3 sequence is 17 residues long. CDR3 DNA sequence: TGTGCCAGCAGCGTAGGGGCGGGGACTTGGACCTACAATGAGCAGTTCTTC. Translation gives CASSVGAGTWTYNEQFF.

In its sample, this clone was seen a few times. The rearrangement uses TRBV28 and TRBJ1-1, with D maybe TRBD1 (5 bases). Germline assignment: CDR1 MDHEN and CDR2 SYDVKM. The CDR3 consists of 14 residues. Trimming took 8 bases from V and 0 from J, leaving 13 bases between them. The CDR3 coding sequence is TGTGCCAGCCAACGGACGGACATGAACACTGAAGCTTTCTTT. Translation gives CASQRTDMNTEAFF.

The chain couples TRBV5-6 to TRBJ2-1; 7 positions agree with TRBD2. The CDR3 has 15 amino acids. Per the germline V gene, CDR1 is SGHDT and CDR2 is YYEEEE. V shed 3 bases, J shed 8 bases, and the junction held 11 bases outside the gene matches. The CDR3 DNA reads TGTGCCAGCAGCTCTGGGGCCGGGGCGGGAGATGAGCAGTTCTTC. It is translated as CASSSGAGAGDEQFF. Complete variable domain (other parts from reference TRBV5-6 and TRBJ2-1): DAGVTQSPTHLIKTRGQQVTLRCSPKSGHDTVSWYQQALGQGPQFIFQYYEEEERQRGNFPDRFSGHQFPNYSSELNVNALLLGDSALYLCASSSGAGAGDEQFFGPGTRLTVL.

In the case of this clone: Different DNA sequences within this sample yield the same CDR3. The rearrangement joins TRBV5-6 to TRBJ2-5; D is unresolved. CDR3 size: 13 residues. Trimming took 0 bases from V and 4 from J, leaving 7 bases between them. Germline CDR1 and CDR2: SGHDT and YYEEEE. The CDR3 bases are TGTGCCAGCAGCTTGGCTGTGGGAGAGACCCAGTACTTC. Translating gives CASSLAVGETQYF.

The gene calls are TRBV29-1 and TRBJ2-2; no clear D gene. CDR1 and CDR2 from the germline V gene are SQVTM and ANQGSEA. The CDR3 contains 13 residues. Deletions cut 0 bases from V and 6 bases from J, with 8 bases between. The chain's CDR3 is CSVEDQAPGELFF. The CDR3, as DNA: TGCAGCGTTGAAGATCAGGCGCCCGGGGAGCTGTTTTTT.

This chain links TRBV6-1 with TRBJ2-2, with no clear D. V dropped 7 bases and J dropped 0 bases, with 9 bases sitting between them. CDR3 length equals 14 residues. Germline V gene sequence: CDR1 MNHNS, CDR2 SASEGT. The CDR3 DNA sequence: TGTGCCAGCACTCTCCTCGCGAACACCGGGGAGCTGTTTTTT. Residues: CASTLLANTGELFF.

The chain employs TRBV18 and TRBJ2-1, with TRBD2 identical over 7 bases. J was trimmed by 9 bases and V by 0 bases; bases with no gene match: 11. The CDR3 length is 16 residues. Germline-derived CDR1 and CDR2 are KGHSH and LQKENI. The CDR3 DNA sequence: TGTGCCAGCTCACCACCGAGTAGCGGGTGGAGGAGTGAGCAGTTCTTC. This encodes CASSPPSSGWRSEQFF.

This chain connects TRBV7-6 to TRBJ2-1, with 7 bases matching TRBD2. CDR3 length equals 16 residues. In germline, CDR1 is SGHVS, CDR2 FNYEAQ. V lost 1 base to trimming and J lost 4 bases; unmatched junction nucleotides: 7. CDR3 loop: CASSLEGSSGYNEQFF. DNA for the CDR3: TGTGCCAGCAGCTTAGAGGGGTCTAGCGGATACAATGAGCAGTTCTTC.

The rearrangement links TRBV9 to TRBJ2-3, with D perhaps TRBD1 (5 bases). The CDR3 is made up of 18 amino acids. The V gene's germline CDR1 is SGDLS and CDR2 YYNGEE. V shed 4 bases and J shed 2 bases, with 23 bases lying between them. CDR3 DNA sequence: TGTGCCAGCAGCCCTAGTCCCTTGCTAGGGGCCCTCACAGATACGCAGTATTTT. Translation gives CASSPSPLLGALTDTQYF.

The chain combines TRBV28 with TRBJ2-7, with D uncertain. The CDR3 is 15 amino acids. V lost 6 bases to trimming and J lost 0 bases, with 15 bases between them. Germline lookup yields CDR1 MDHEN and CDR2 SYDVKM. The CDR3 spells CASRGSQASSYEQYF. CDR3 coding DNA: TGTGCCAGCAGGGGAAGCCAGGCTAGCTCCTACGAGCAGTACTTC.